Detailed here is one TCR beta chain. What it binds is not known. The data originate from a study of cytomegalovirus exposure and HLA in healthy donors. The overall study: Unique TCRs from HLA-typed donors, some 85 million of them, were held in an early data release.

Amplification used 60 Vbeta primers and 13 Jbeta primers. TCRdb's table, derived via immunoSEQ multiplex PCR, lists solely in-frame clones and lacks some. The sample yields about 150,000 clones, 76% seen once. The germline CDR1 and CDR2 sequences are SQVTM and ANQGSEA. V was pared by 3 bases and J by 7 bases, with 3 bases of the junction left unmatched. The CDR3 runs to 13 residues. Study-wide results and limits: Prediction of most subjects' HLA-A and HLA-B alleles by TCR beta sequences was reportedly accurate.

Sequencing was carried out using PBMCs. V usage is TRBV29-1 and J usage is TRBJ2-1, with 10 bases lining up with TRBD2. This clonotype was sampled from a male donor in good health and CMV-seronegative. The DNA of the CDR3 is TGCAGCGTTGATATAGCGGGGGGTAATGAGCAGTTCTTC. It is translated as CSVDIAGGNEQFF.